Listed here is a single TCR beta chain. Its antigen is not known. The data originate from a study of OX40 agonist ivuxolimab in advanced cancers. For the study at large: Dose-escalation patients' cancers were hepatocellular carcinoma, melanoma, renal cell or head and neck cancer. Study conclusions and caveats: The average count of expanded clones was higher among CD8+ T cells than among CD4+.

This table comes from immunoSEQ multiplex PCR, and its TCRdb copy is limited to in-frame clones, with some not included. In the table there are 55,000 to 75,000 clones, 90% to 95% of which are singletons. Sequenced material: CD4+ or CD8+ T cells sorted from blood, taken in a trial of the OX40 agonist ivuxolimab. The receptor was derived from an adult with an advanced solid tumor such as melanoma, head and neck, liver or kidney cancer.

In DNA form, the CDR3 reads TGCGCCAGCAGCTTGTATGGGGTAACCGGGGAGCTGTTTTTT. Translated: CASSLYGVTGELFF. This chain connects TRBV5-1 to TRBJ2-2; D unclear. The CDR3 contains 14 residues. V lost 1 base, J lost 5 bases, and 9 bases lay in between. Germline assignment: CDR1 SGHRS and CDR2 YFSETQ.